Listed below are T cell receptor beta chains from one sample, sequenced in a study of cytomegalovirus exposure and HLA in healthy donors. Profiling relied on immunoSEQ multiplex PCR, and the TCRdb table lists in-frame clones only, not all of them. Of about 130,000 clones in the sample, roughly 80% were seen once. The specimen was PBMCs. These receptors were collected from a male donor in good health and CMV-seronegative. Each CDR3 is given with its conserved first and last residue. D genes are given only for firm matches. Clone size appears in some rows only: once, few, many, or a class for an expanded clone.

d_gene	v_gene	j_gene	abundance	CDR3aa
TRBD1	TRBV7-9	TRBJ1-3	-	CSSSLGGGPSGNTIYF
TRBD1	TRBV2	TRBJ2-2	-	CASSTTDRGITGELFF
TRBD1	TRBV4-3	TRBJ1-6	-	CASSSGIGTGASPLHF
-	TRBV6-6	TRBJ2-7	-	CAARGSYEQYF
-	TRBV9	TRBJ1-1	-	CASSVLPGLNTEAFF
-	TRBV28	TRBJ2-3	-	CASNTRTDTQYF
TRBD1	TRBV7-9	TRBJ2-2	-	CASSQLDRGFPGELFF
TRBD2	TRBV6-5	TRBJ2-5	-	CASSLTSGGPETQYF
-	TRBV5-1	TRBJ2-5	once	CASSLNADKKRETQYF
-	TRBV5-6	TRBJ1-1	-	CASSLRGGWNTEAFF
TRBD2	TRBV6-1	-	-	CASRLADSSYEQYF
-	TRBV11-2	TRBJ1-5	-	CASSPTGNSNQPQHF
TRBD2	TRBV30	TRBJ2-2	few	CAWSDREGVNTGELFF
-	TRBV7-8	TRBJ2-7	-	CASSLYQGYEQYF
-	TRBV28	TRBJ1-3	-	CASSFPRGSGAGNTIYF
-	TRBV4-3	TRBJ2-4	few	CASSQTVDKNIQYF
-	TRBV4-3	TRBJ2-5	-	CAGSQDGATETQYF
-	TRBV11-2	TRBJ2-5	few	CASSSPQLDLREETQYF
TRBD2	TRBV30	TRBJ2-3	-	CAWGSGIDTQYF
-	TRBV7-9	TRBJ1-4	-	CASSLRPREKLFF
-	TRBV4-2	TRBJ2-7	once	CASSQDLIPGSKPQQYF
TRBD1	TRBV5-1	TRBJ1-2	-	CASSSGQGNYGYTF
-	TRBV27	TRBJ1-6	-	CASSLGGSGSYNSPLHF
-	TRBV30	TRBJ1-2	-	CAWSPGYGYTF